This paragraph reports one TCR beta chain. This record belongs to a study of blood T cells in healthy people across ages. V lost 3 bases, J lost 2 bases, and 11 bases lay in between. The germline gives CDR1 WSHSY, CDR2 SAAADI. The CDR3 has 14 amino acids. A second roughly 6 to 12 cycle PCR used barcoded and J-beta primers. TCRdb recomputed calls from the 5' RACE reads with MiXCR, one row per CDR3 protein. The table has about 1.4 million distinct CDR3 sequences, almost 60% seen once; the top ten hold over 5.5%. Total RNA extracted from each sample amounted to at least 5 micrograms. Sequenced input: blood. The chain links TRBV10-2 to TRBJ2-7, with unresolved D. The receptor comes from a man between 18 and 29 years old in good health. CDR3 in amino acids: CASSEPRLTYEQYF. CDR3 coding DNA: TGCGCCAGCAGTGAACCCAGGCTTACCTACGAGCAGTACTTC.